This is a list of T cell receptor beta chains from one sample in a study of T-cell memory formation after mild COVID-19. One entry per CDR3 protein results from TCRdb running MiXCR on the 5' RACE reads. This sample carries 360,000 or so distinct CDR3 sequences, 25% to 30% of them seen once, and the ten largest clones take roughly 12%. The sample comprised PBMCs or a T cell subset sorted from them (not recorded which). These TCRs come from an adult woman who had mild COVID-19 (a few samples of this study predate the infection). Cell type and time point are not known. Each CDR3 is given with its conserved first and last residue. The D gene is left open where the match is weak. Expanded clones are given a class, and other clones once, few, many or no size at all.

DNA,CDR3,J,size,V,D
TGCAGTGCCCCTTGGAATTATGGCTACACCTTC,CSAPWNYGYTF,TRBJ1-2,-,TRBV20-1,-
TGTGCCAGCAGTTACTCCCAGTTCCAAGAGACCCAGTACTTC,CASSYSQFQETQYF,TRBJ2-5,-,TRBV6-5,-
TGTGCCAGCAGCTTAGGGGACCCTCGGTCCTCCTACGAGCAGTACTTC,CASSLGDPRSSYEQYF,TRBJ2-7,few,TRBV7-9,-
TGCGCCAGCAGCTGGGGGACTTTTACAGATACGCAGTATTTT,CASSWGTFTDTQYF,TRBJ2-3,-,TRBV5-1,-
TGCGCCAGCAGCTTGGGGGTAGCGGGAGGTCAAGAGACCCAGTACTTC,CASSLGVAGGQETQYF,TRBJ2-5,few,TRBV5-1,TRBD2
TGTGCTAGTGGTTTGGGACTAGCGGGCACAGATACGCAGTATTTT,CASGLGLAGTDTQYF,TRBJ2-3,-,TRBV12-5,TRBD2
TGTGCCAGCAGCAAGGGACTAGCGGGCTCCGGGTACGAGCAGTACTTC,CASSKGLAGSGYEQYF,TRBJ2-7,-,TRBV12-3/TRBV12-4,TRBD2
TGTGCCAGCAGCCTACTGCGGGAGTGGGTCACAGATACGCAGTATTTT,CASSLLREWVTDTQYF,TRBJ2-3,few,TRBV11-2,TRBD2
TGTGCCAGCAGCGTAACTCCGACTAGCTCCTACGAGCAGTACTTC,CASSVTPTSSYEQYF,TRBJ2-7,many,TRBV9,-
TGCGCCAGCAGCCAAGTGCTGAACTCTGAAGCTTTCTTT,CASSQVLNSEAFF,TRBJ1-1,-,TRBV4-1,-
TGTGCCAGCAGCTTAGCTAACTATGGCTACACCTTC,CASSLANYGYTF,TRBJ1-2,many,TRBV7-2,-
TGTGCCAGCAGCCAAAGGGGAAGGGGACTCCAAGGTTACGAGCAGTACTTC,CASSQRGRGLQGYEQYF,TRBJ2-7,few,TRBV3-1,-
TGTGCCAGCAGTTCTGCCGGGACAGTTGTAGGTCAGCCCCAGCATTTT,CASSSAGTVVGQPQHF,TRBJ1-5,-,TRBV12-3/TRBV12-4,TRBD1
TGTGCCAGCAGCCCAGTCAGCAGAACTCAGACTAAACTGTTTTTT,CASSPVSRTQTKLFF,TRBJ1-4,-,TRBV5-5,-
TGTGCCATCAGTGAGGTCAGCTCCTACGAGCAGTACTTC,CAISEVSSYEQYF,TRBJ2-7,-,TRBV10-3,-
TGCGCCAGCAGCCAAGGGGACAGGGCCCCGGCTTACACTGAAGCTTTCTTT,CASSQGDRAPAYTEAFF,TRBJ1-1,-,TRBV4-1,TRBD1
TGTGCCAGCAGCCATTATCCCGGGACAGGGGAACGATATGGCTACACCTTC,CASSHYPGTGERYGYTF,TRBJ1-2,-,TRBV14,TRBD1
TGTGCCAGCAGCTTGCAGAGGGAGGGTGAGCAGTTCTTC,CASSLQREGEQFF,TRBJ2-1,-,TRBV7-3,TRBD2
TGTGCCACCAGTGATTTTGCCAGCTCCTACAATGAGCAGTTCTTC,CATSDFASSYNEQFF,TRBJ2-1,-,TRBV24-1,-
TGTGCCAGCAGCCGGGACGGGATCTATGGCTACACCTTC,CASSRDGIYGYTF,TRBJ1-2,few,TRBV6-5,-
TGTGCCAGCAGCTTAGTTGTAGAGCAGTACTTC,CASSLVVEQYF,TRBJ2-7,-,TRBV7-9,-
TGTGCCAGCAGCTTAGCCCCCAGGGGTCCTGGGGCCAACGTCCTGACTTTC,CASSLAPRGPGANVLTF,TRBJ2-6,-,TRBV13,-
TGTGCCAGCAGCAGCTACCAAAGAGGCAGGGGGCTGGAAAACTATGGCTACACCTTC,CASSSYQRGRGLENYGYTF,TRBJ1-2,-,TRBV11-2,TRBD1
TGTGCCAGCAGTTTAGACCTCGGGCATGAGCAGTTCTTC,CASSLDLGHEQFF,TRBJ2-1,many,TRBV12-3/TRBV12-4,-
TGTGCCAGCAGTTTGGAGCACAGGACCAATCAGCCCCAGCATTTT,CASSLEHRTNQPQHF,TRBJ1-5,-,TRBV12-3/TRBV12-4,-
TGTGCCAGCAGCCATCCCGGGACTAACAATGAGCAGTTCTTC,CASSHPGTNNEQFF,TRBJ2-1,-,TRBV3-1,TRBD2
TGTGCCAGCAGCTTCGGGGGACTAGCGGAACTAGCCAAAAACATTCAGTACTTC,CASSFGGLAELAKNIQYF,TRBJ2-4,few,TRBV7-2,TRBD2
TGTGCCAGCAGCTTAGGGACTAGCGGGAACCACGAGCAGTACTTC,CASSLGTSGNHEQYF,TRBJ2-7,once,TRBV7-6,TRBD2
TGTGCCAGCAGTGAAAGACAGGGGAGATTAGGAGTTCAGTTCTTC,CASSERQGRLGVQFF,TRBJ2-1,few,TRBV25-1,TRBD1
TGTGCCACCCAGGTGTGGGGGCCCGACAATGAGCAGTTCTTC,CATQVWGPDNEQFF,TRBJ2-1,-,TRBV21-1,-
TGCGCCAGCAGCCTAGTATTGGTTGCCTACGAGCAGTACTTC,CASSLVLVAYEQYF,TRBJ2-7,-,TRBV4-1,-
TGTGCCAGCAGTACTGGACAGGGAGGGTTACAGCCCCAGCATTTT,CASSTGQGGLQPQHF,TRBJ1-5,few,TRBV2,TRBD1
TGTGCCAGCAGCGTAGTCGCGGGAGGATGGACAGATACGCAGTATTTT,CASSVVAGGWTDTQYF,TRBJ2-3,-,TRBV9,TRBD2
TGTGCCAGCAGTCCGGCCATCCGCTACCGCACTGAAGCTTTCTTT,CASSPAIRYRTEAFF,TRBJ1-1,few,TRBV6-2/TRBV6-3,-
TGTGCCACCAGTGATTCTAAAGAGACCCAGTACTTC,CATSDSKETQYF,TRBJ2-5,few,TRBV24-1,-
TGTGCCACCTCTCGGGGAGGGGGCGGTGACTATGGCTACACCTTC,CATSRGGGGDYGYTF,TRBJ1-2,-,TRBV24-1,TRBD1
TGCGCCAGCAGCTTCGACTCCGGGACAGGGTTGGAGACCCAGTACTTC,CASSFDSGTGLETQYF,TRBJ2-5,few,TRBV5-1,TRBD1